This T cell receptor (beta chain) was captured by sequencing in a study of OX40 agonist ivuxolimab in advanced cancers. As for this clone: As yet, its antigen is unknown.

The CDR3 length is 16 residues. The V gene lost 0 bases and the J gene lost 11 bases, with 23 bases spanning the gap. Germline V gives CDR1 SGHRS, CDR2 YFSETQ. Generated by immunoSEQ multiplex PCR, the TCRdb table keeps only in-frame clones and is missing some. The sample holds more than 65,000 clones, approximately 87% seen once. No patient had autoimmune disease or received systemic immunosuppression. Findings of the study overall: A proportion of nonresponders additionally exhibited low normalized T-cell clonal expansion. The study found that CD8+ T cells averaged more expanded clones than CD4+.

This sequence joins TRBV5-1 and TRBJ2-5, with D tentatively TRBD2 (6 bases). This TCR came from an adult with an advanced solid tumor such as melanoma, head and neck, liver or kidney cancer. Sequenced material: CD4+ or CD8+ T cells sorted from blood, taken in a trial of the OX40 agonist ivuxolimab. CDR3 in amino acids: CASSLEYRTFRREQYF. CDR3 DNA sequence: TGCGCCAGCAGCTTGGAGTACAGGACTTTCCGTCGGGAGCAGTACTTC.